Listed below are T cell receptor beta chains from one sample, sequenced in a study of neurological immune-mediated disorders. TCRdb re-called the 5' RACE reads with MiXCR, one entry per CDR3 protein. The sample holds 59,000 or so distinct CDR3 sequences, roughly 13% seen once. What was sequenced was PBMCs. Source of these receptors: a woman aged 60-75 years with HTLV-1-associated myelopathy (HAM/TSP). Each CDR3 is given with its conserved first and last residue. The D gene is left open where the match is weak. Clone size is stated in some rows and not others, as once, few, many or a class when expanded.

-	TRBV19	TRBJ1-1	medium-sized	CATRPGPGWGAFF	TGTGCCACCCGACCGGGACCTGGCTGGGGAGCTTTCTTT
TRBD1	TRBV20-1	TRBJ2-2	many	CSARGSGGGLTGELFF	TGCAGTGCTAGAGGTTCAGGGGGCGGATTAACCGGGGAGCTGTTTTTT
-	TRBV20-1	TRBJ2-3	-	CSAPWAGRTDTQYF	TGCAGTGCCCCCTGGGCGGGCCGCACAGATACGCAGTATTTT
TRBD2	TRBV3-1	TRBJ2-1	many	CASSPGLAGRHEQFF	TGTGCCAGCAGCCCTGGACTAGCGGGAAGACATGAGCAGTTCTTC
TRBD2	TRBV6-1	TRBJ2-5	few	CASLRDYIEETQYF	TGTGCCAGCCTCCGGGACTACATAGAAGAGACCCAGTACTTC
TRBD2	TRBV6-2/TRBV6-3	TRBJ2-1	many	CASSFSSRTRPNEQFF	TGTGCCAGCAGTTTCTCTTCTCGGACTAGACCCAATGAGCAGTTCTTC
TRBD2	TRBV12-3/TRBV12-4	TRBJ2-2	many	CASCYPLTSVGGELFF	TGTGCCAGCTGTTACCCCCTAACTAGCGTTGGCGGGGAGCTGTTTTTT
-	TRBV2	TRBJ2-1	few	CASTRERTYNEQFF	TGTGCCAGCACCCGCGAGCGAACATACAATGAGCAGTTCTTC
-	TRBV6-6	TRBJ1-1	few	CASRVEGDSTEAFF	TGTGCCAGCCGCGTGGAAGGGGACTCCACTGAAGCTTTCTTT
TRBD1	TRBV4-1	TRBJ2-4	many	CASSTDRGGNIQYF	TGCGCCAGCAGCACGGACAGGGGGGGGAACATTCAGTACTTC
TRBD2	TRBV4-2	TRBJ2-2	many	CASSQELLAGRTGELFF	TGTGCCAGCAGCCAAGAGTTATTAGCGGGACGGACCGGGGAGCTGTTTTTT
TRBD1	TRBV3-1	TRBJ2-7	many	CASSQGLNSGTGAISYEQYF	TGTGCCAGCAGCCAGGGACTTAACTCCGGGACAGGGGCTATCTCCTACGAGCAGTACTTC
-	TRBV7-2	TRBJ2-1	many	CASSSRGLADSYNEQFF	TGTGCCAGCAGCTCGCGGGGTTTAGCGGATTCCTACAATGAGCAGTTCTTC
-	TRBV5-6	TRBJ1-5	many	CASSQGGSNQPQHF	TGTGCCAGCAGCCAAGGTGGAAGCAATCAGCCCCAGCATTTT
-	TRBV27	TRBJ2-3	many	CASSPSPPDTQYF	TGTGCCAGCAGCCCATCCCCACCAGATACGCAGTATTTT
-	TRBV6-1	TRBJ1-5	many	CASRQGGGQPQHF	TGTGCCAGCAGACAGGGAGGAGGTCAGCCCCAGCATTTT
-	TRBV27	TRBJ1-6	many	CASSSVYNSPLHF	TGTGCCAGCAGTTCAGTGTATAATTCACCCCTCCACTTT
-	TRBV7-9	TRBJ1-2	many	CASSPTTAYGYTF	TGTGCCAGCAGCCCTACTACGGCCTATGGCTACACCTTC
-	TRBV20-1	TRBJ2-5	many	CSARTGLPGAQYF	TGCAGTGCTAGAACGGGGTTGCCCGGGGCCCAGTACTTC
-	TRBV20-1	TRBJ2-3	many	CSARPGTYEEDTQYF	TGCAGTGCTAGGCCCGGGACATACGAGGAGGATACGCAGTATTTT
-	TRBV7-2	TRBJ2-2	many	CASSPVSMTGELFF	TGTGCCAGCAGCCCTGTTTCCATGACCGGGGAGCTGTTTTTT
TRBD1	TRBV6-1	TRBJ2-7	-	CASSEPGQGSPYEQYF	TGTGCCAGCAGTGAGCCCGGACAGGGGAGTCCCTACGAGCAGTACTTC
-	TRBV27	TRBJ2-2	few	CASSLTPPQRPGELFF	TGTGCCAGCAGTTTAACCCCCCCCCAGAGGCCCGGGGAGCTGTTTTTT
-	TRBV20-1	TRBJ1-4	many	CSAKLNAVEKLFF	TGCAGTGCTAAACTTAATGCTGTGGAAAAACTGTTTTTT
-	TRBV7-2	TRBJ1-2	many	CASSLVGGEGYGYTF	TGTGCCAGCAGCTTAGTCGGGGGAGAAGGCTATGGCTACACCTTC
-	TRBV20-1	TRBJ2-1	many	CSASFGSTNEQFF	TGCAGTGCTAGTTTCGGGAGTACGAATGAGCAGTTCTTC
TRBD1	TRBV29-1	TRBJ1-4	many	CSANPGTGGEKLFF	TGCAGCGCGAACCCCGGGACAGGGGGAGAAAAACTGTTTTTT
TRBD2	TRBV5-1	TRBJ2-3	-	CTSSLGGSTDTQYF	TGCACCAGCAGCTTGGGAGGGAGCACAGATACGCAGTATTTT
-	TRBV7-8	TRBJ1-4	many	CASSAGGATNEKLFF	TGTGCCAGCAGCGCGGGGGGCGCAACTAATGAAAAACTGTTTTTT
TRBD1	TRBV24-1	TRBJ1-5	many	CATRGQGQNQPQHF	TGTGCCACCAGAGGACAGGGGCAAAATCAGCCCCAGCATTTT
-	TRBV5-1	TRBJ1-2	many	CASSNQGLGHGYTF	TGCGCCAGCAGCAACCAAGGGTTGGGTCATGGCTACACCTTC
TRBD1	TRBV6-5	TRBJ2-7	many	CASSYSSGGGYEQYF	TGTGCCAGCAGTTACTCGTCAGGGGGCGGTTACGAGCAGTACTTC
-	TRBV5-1	TRBJ2-3	many	CASSLTTDTQYF	TGCGCCAGCAGCTTGACGACAGATACGCAGTATTTT
-	TRBV15	TRBJ1-1	many	CATSRDGGEAFF	TGTGCCACCAGCAGAGATGGTGGAGAAGCTTTCTTT
-	TRBV12-3/TRBV12-4	TRBJ1-2	medium-sized	CASRPSGGRNYGYTF	TGTGCCAGCAGGCCGTCGGGGGGCAGGAACTATGGCTACACCTTC
TRBD2	TRBV5-1	TRBJ2-3	many	CASNLGAGGRFTDTQYF	TGCGCCAGCAACTTGGGGGCGGGGGGCCGGTTCACAGATACGCAGTATTTT
TRBD2	TRBV20-1	TRBJ2-3	-	CSASPLAGGSDTQYF	TGCAGTGCTAGCCCACTAGCGGGAGGGTCGGATACGCAGTATTTT
TRBD1	TRBV7-6	TRBJ1-5	many	CASSLGAGGRNQPQHF	TGTGCCAGCAGCTTAGGGGCAGGGGGTAGGAATCAGCCCCAGCATTTT
-	TRBV20-1	TRBJ1-4	-	CSAREGTSATNEKLFF	TGCAGTGCTAGAGAGGGGACGTCTGCAACTAATGAAAAACTGTTTTTT
-	TRBV20-1	TRBJ2-3	many	CSAHGTGDYTDTQYF	TGCAGTGCTCACGGTACAGGGGACTACACAGATACGCAGTATTTT
TRBD2	TRBV20-1	TRBJ2-7	many	CSAPSGSINEQYF	TGCAGTGCTCCTAGCGGGAGTATCAACGAGCAGTACTTC
TRBD2	TRBV6-6	TRBJ2-3	many	CATEGLAGLGTQYF	TGTGCCACCGAAGGACTAGCGGGGTTAGGAACGCAGTATTTT
TRBD1	TRBV29-1	TRBJ2-1	many	CSVRTGGDYNEQFF	TGCAGCGTAAGGACAGGGGGCGACTACAATGAGCAGTTCTTC
-	TRBV5-5	TRBJ2-7	many	CASSWTASYEQYF	TGTGCCAGCAGTTGGACAGCCTCCTACGAGCAGTACTTC
-	TRBV5-1	TRBJ1-2	-	CASSLAGGDTGMDTF	TGCGCCAGCAGCTTGGCCGGGGGGGACACCGGTATGGACACCTTC
-	TRBV7-2	TRBJ1-4	many	CASGLGAKLFF	TGTGCCAGCGGACTAGGGGCAAAACTGTTTTTT
-	TRBV29-1	TRBJ1-4	many	CSALEGRGKLFF	TGCAGCGCACTAGAAGGTCGCGGAAAACTGTTTTTT
-	TRBV20-1	TRBJ2-1	few	CSASAAIGFSAGTGNEQFF	TGCAGTGCTAGTGCCGCAATCGGCTTTAGCGCGGGGACGGGCAATGAGCAGTTCTTC
-	TRBV5-1	TRBJ1-1	many	CASSLLAGTNTEAFF	TGCGCCAGCAGCTTGTTAGCAGGGACGAACACTGAAGCTTTCTTT
-	TRBV2	TRBJ2-7	many	CAGTRDGRGEQYF	TGTGCCGGAACCAGGGACGGACGAGGCGAGCAGTACTTC
TRBD1	TRBV15	TRBJ2-1	many	CATSRDRGQEYNEQFF	TGTGCCACCAGCAGAGATAGGGGACAGGAGTACAATGAGCAGTTCTTC
-	TRBV5-1	TRBJ2-3	many	CASSLKTGGTDTQYF	TGCGCCAGCAGCTTGAAGACAGGTGGCACAGATACGCAGTATTTT
TRBD1	TRBV2	TRBJ2-1	-	CASRADRVGTEQFF	TGTGCCAGCAGAGCCGACAGGGTAGGGACTGAGCAGTTCTTC
-	TRBV29-1	TRBJ1-2	many	CSVEAVTGYGYTF	TGCAGCGTTGAGGCGGTGACGGGGTATGGCTACACCTTC
-	TRBV3-1	TRBJ2-5	-	CASSQDWASQETQYF	TGTGCCAGCAGCCAAGACTGGGCTAGCCAAGAGACCCAGTACTTC
-	TRBV5-6	TRBJ2-7	many	CASSSGQFGFNEQYF	TGTGCCAGCAGCTCTGGCCAATTTGGTTTCAACGAGCAGTACTTC
TRBD1	TRBV20-1	TRBJ2-4	-	CSAIRTGEAKNIQYF	TGCAGTGCTATTAGGACAGGGGAGGCCAAAAACATTCAGTATTTC
-	TRBV20-1	TRBJ2-2	many	CSARDQDYTGELFF	TGCAGTGCTAGAGATCAGGACTACACCGGGGAGCTGTTTTTT
-	TRBV4-1	TRBJ1-4	many	CASSQRLGDEKLFF	TGCGCCAGCAGCCAGCGTCTGGGGGATGAAAAACTGTTTTTT
-	TRBV5-1	TRBJ2-1	many	CASSFLAHDEQFF	TGCGCCAGCAGCTTCCTAGCGCACGATGAGCAGTTCTTC